The 27 T cell receptor beta chains below all came from one sample that was sequenced in a study of blood T cells in healthy people across ages. PCR was performed a second time for about 7 to 12 cycles using a sample-barcoded 5' primer and a J-beta primer mix. Via MiXCR, TCRdb re-called the 5' RACE reads, giving one row per CDR3 protein. This table holds 600,000 or so distinct CDR3 sequences, around 21% found once. Specimen: blood. The origin of the receptors is a man in his 70s in good health.

The genes are TRBV15 and TRBJ2-3; maybe TRBD2 (5 bases). There are 11 residues in the CDR3. The V and J ends lost 6 bases and 6 bases respectively, with 7 bases between them. Germline CDR1 and CDR2: LNHNV and YYDKDF (reference sequence). CDR3 DNA: TGTGCCACCAGTACGGGGGATACGCAGTATTTT. Protein product: CATSTGDTQYF.

This clonotype was counted at least ten times. This chain joins TRBV24-1 and TRBJ2-5; 11 nucleotides align to TRBD1. Trimming cost V 3 bases and J 5 bases; bases outside gene matches: 7. This CDR3 contains 16 residues. Germline values: CDR1 KGHDR, CDR2 SFDVKD. The chain's CDR3 is CATSDTGTGGGETQYF. The CDR3, as DNA: TGTGCCACCAGTGATACCGGGACAGGGGGAGGTGAGACCCAGTACTTC.

This chain links TRBV6-1 with TRBJ2-5; D might be TRBD1 or TRBD2, each matching 6 bases. Near its end, the DNA agrees better with TRBJ2-7, so the J call may be wrong. The CDR3 has 12 residues. Germline values: CDR1 MNHNS, CDR2 SASEGT. CDR3 sequence (DNA): TGTGCCAGCAGGAGGGGGGTCTACGAGCAGTACTTC. Translating gives CASRRGVYEQYF.

The sample holds many counts of this clonotype. The chain combines TRBV7-8 with TRBJ2-7; 11 positions match TRBD2. This CDR3 has 18 amino acids. V dropped 0 bases and J dropped 3; count of bases not matched to a gene: 10. CDR1 is SGHVS, CDR2 FQNEAQ, per germline. The CDR3 bases are TGTGCCAGCAGCTTAGCGTTCCTAGCGGGAGGCGAGTTCTACGAGCAGTACTTC. Amino acid sequence: CASSLAFLAGGEFYEQYF.

This clonotype was detected a few times. This sequence joins TRBV9 and TRBJ2-2; TRBD2 agrees at 8 bases. Germline assignment: CDR1 SGDLS and CDR2 YYNGEE. Trimming removed 0 bases from V and 4 bases from J; junction bases left unmatched: 5. This CDR3 has 16 amino acids. Written as DNA, the CDR3 is TGTGCCAGCAGCGTAGCGGGAGGGCCCGGCACCGGGGAGCTGTTTTTT. It is translated as CASSVAGGPGTGELFF.

This chain uses TRBV7-2 with TRBJ2-7; perhaps TRBD1 as D (6 bases). The germline V gene has CDR1 SGHTA and CDR2 FQGNSA. V was clipped by 5 bases and J by 4 bases, with 15 bases between them. This CDR3 spans 14 amino acids. The CDR3 protein is CASSHPRGGYEQYF. Written as DNA, the CDR3 is TGTGCCAGCAGCCACCCAAGAGGGGGTTACGAGCAGTACTTC.

This clonotype was recorded a few times. The junction differs from germline at one of its ends, possibly a read error. The chain links TRBV6-2 or TRBV6-3 to TRBJ1-6, with unresolved D. Germline CDR1 and CDR2: MNHEY and SVGEGT. The CDR3 runs 13 residues. CDR3 nucleotide sequence: TGTACCAGCACCTTGGACGGGAATTCACCCCTCCACTTT. It is translated as CTSTLDGNSPLHF.

This clonotype was seen only a few times. This chain connects TRBV5-4 to TRBJ1-1; TRBD1 is a possible D gene (6 bases). CDR1 is SGHNT, CDR2 YYREEE, per germline (reference sequence). Between the trimmed V and J ends, which lost 4 bases and 4 bases, there was a span of 17 bases. This CDR3 contains 15 residues. CDR3 nucleotide sequence: TGTGCCAGCAGCCCCCGGTCAGGGGAGACCACTGAAGCTTTCTTT. Residues: CASSPRSGETTEAFF.

The rearrangement joins TRBV5-1 to TRBJ2-7, with 10 bases aligning to TRBD1. This CDR3 spans 16 amino acids. Per germline, CDR1 SGHRS and CDR2 YFSETQ. Trimming took 4 bases from V and 1 from J; bases not matched to a gene: 8. CDR3 amino acids: CASSTGQGNSSYEQYF. DNA for the CDR3: TGCGCCAGCAGCACGGGACAGGGGAACTCATCCTACGAGCAGTACTTC.

The V call is TRBV20-1, the J call TRBJ2-1; 10 nucleotides match TRBD1. The CDR3 contains 12 residues. Per germline, CDR1 DFQATT and CDR2 SNEGSKA (reference sequence). CDR3 DNA sequence: TGCAGCCGGGACAGGGGCTTGGATGAGCAGTTCTTC. It is translated as CSRDRGLDEQFF.

This clonotype has a single count. A much larger clone differs from this one at a single base, so this may be a read error. The CDR3 carries no conserved terminal phenylalanine or tryptophan, so it likely arises from a read error. V and J are TRBV7-9 and TRBJ2-5, with 14 bases fitting TRBD2. The J call could be wrong; TRBJ2-7 is a better fit for the DNA end. Germline values: CDR1 SEHNR, CDR2 FQNEAQ (reference sequence). The CDR3 length is 14 residues. The CDR3 coding sequence is TGTGCCAGCAGCTTTGGGACTAGCGGGAGCGAGCAGTACCTC. Translating it yields CASSFGTSGSEQYL.

This clonotype showed up many times. This chain connects TRBV12-3 or TRBV12-4 to TRBJ2-1; 8 bases are shared with TRBD2. This CDR3 has 16 amino acids. V lost 6 bases to trimming and J lost 2 bases; unmatched junction nucleotides: 9. The CDR3 sequence is CASRGTRSTPYNEQFF. The CDR3 DNA reads as TGTGCCAGCAGGGGGACTAGGTCCACCCCCTACAATGAGCAGTTCTTC.

At least ten counts were recorded for this clonotype. This sequence joins TRBV9 and TRBJ1-6; no reliable D call. Trimming left V 4 bases short and J 5 bases short, with 13 bases between. The CDR3 spans 15 residues. Germline V lookup: CDR1 SGDLS, CDR2 YYNGEE. CDR3 protein: CASSRTLNDNSPLHF. CDR3 DNA: TGTGCCAGCAGCCGAACATTGAATGATAATTCACCCCTCCACTTT.

This clonotype was counted between two and nine times. This sequence joins TRBV12-3 or TRBV12-4 and TRBJ2-1, with a possible D match to TRBD1 (5 bases). The J call may be mistaken, given a closer DNA end match to TRBJ2-7. The CDR3 sequence is 15 residues long. The CDR3 spells CASSLGLLKNYEQYF. CDR3 nucleotide sequence: TGTGCCAGCAGTTTGGGGCTACTAAAAAACTACGAGCAGTACTTC.

The CDR3: CASSHYAGETQYF. The CDR3 DNA is TGTGCCAGCAGCCACTATGCGGGGGAGACCCAGTACTTC. This sequence joins TRBV7-3 and TRBJ2-5, with D perhaps TRBD2 (6 bases). Trimming removed 5 bases at V and 5 bases at J, with 12 bases between. The CDR3 is 13 amino acids. CDR1 SGHTA and CDR2 FQGTGA come from the germline V gene.

V and J are TRBV5-1 and TRBJ2-5, with D possibly matching TRBD1 (5 bases). The germline gives CDR1 SGHRS, CDR2 YFSETQ. The CDR3 totals 15 residues. Trimming stripped 0 bases from V and 5 bases from J, with 14 bases between. The DNA for the CDR3 is TGCGCCAGCAGCTTGGGATCTCAGGGATCGGAGACCCAGTACTTC. This translates into CASSLGSQGSETQYF.

J is TRBJ2-7 and V is TRBV11-2, with D possibly matching TRBD2 (5 bases). The CDR3 spans 15 residues. CDR1 is SGHAT and CDR2 is FQNNGV in the germline V gene. V was pared by 1 base and J by 1 base, with 11 bases between. Here the CDR3 DNA reads TGTGCCAGCAGCTTAGGGGGAGCGACTTCCTACGAGCAGTACTTC. Translation gives CASSLGGATSYEQYF.

The chain couples TRBV4-1 to TRBJ1-5; no clear D gene. The CDR3 runs to 15 residues. V was cut by 0 bases and J by 4 bases, with 10 bases left in between. Germline values: CDR1 MGHRA, CDR2 YSYEKL. The CDR3 nucleotides read TGCGCCAGCAGCCAAGATGGTAGAACGAATCAGCCCCAGCATTTT. It codes for CASSQDGRTNQPQHF.

This clonotype was observed a handful of times. The chain is built from TRBV20-1 and TRBJ2-3; 14 bases line up with TRBD2. The CDR3 has 16 residues. V dropped 5 bases and J dropped 6; count of bases not matched to a gene: 10. Germline CDR1 and CDR2: DFQATT and SNEGSKA (reference sequence). CDR3 DNA: TGCAGTGCTTATAATCCCGGGACTAGCGGGAGCGATACGCAGTATTTT. Translated, it gives CSAYNPGTSGSDTQYF.

The chain combines TRBV12-3 or TRBV12-4 with TRBJ2-4; TRBD1 matches 7 bases. The ends lost 0 bases at V and 13 bases at J; junction bases unmatched: 9. This CDR3 is built from 14 residues. CDR3 region: CASSLASGTALQYF. The CDR3, as DNA: TGTGCCAGCAGTTTAGCTTCCGGGACAGCTTTACAGTACTTC.

This rearrangement joins TRBV10-3 to TRBJ2-5, with TRBD2 matching over 7 bases. The DNA end is a closer match to TRBJ2-7, so the J assignment may be wrong. The CDR3 extends over 12 amino acids. Germline CDR1 ENHRY, CDR2 SYGVKD. The CDR3 DNA follows: TGTGCCATTGCCGCGGGAGAGGGCGAGCAGTACTTC. As protein: CAIAAGEGEQYF.

This clonotype showed up just a few times. This chain connects TRBV7-3 to TRBJ1-4, with 11 bases lining up with TRBD1. The CDR3 totals 15 residues. After removal of 3 bases from V and 16 bases from J, the junction contained 13 bases not matched to a gene. CDR1 and CDR2 from the germline V gene are SGHTA and FQGTGA. The CDR3 DNA sequence: TGTGCCAGCAGCTTCTCCCGGGACAGGGGGAGAGGGGGGTTTTTT. This encodes CASSFSRDRGRGGFF.

The chain combines TRBV9 with TRBJ2-1; TRBD2 matches at 7 bases. Germline V gives CDR1 SGDLS, CDR2 YYNGEE. This CDR3 region has 16 residues. Germline trimming cut 0 bases from V and 6 bases from J; bases unmatched to any gene: 9. CDR3 DNA sequence: TGTGCCAGCAGCGTAGGAGGGACTACGGGGCTCAATGAGCAGTTCTTC. Translation gives CASSVGGTTGLNEQFF.

Only a few counts were recorded for this clonotype. The CDR3 spells CASSLEDEQFF. CDR3 bases: TGCGCCAGCAGCTTGGAGGATGAGCAGTTCTTC. The chain recombines TRBV5-1 with TRBJ2-1, with D hard to call. CDR1 is SGHRS, CDR2 YFSETQ, per germline. The CDR3 consists of 11 residues. V was clipped by 0 bases and J by 8 bases, with 3 bases between them.

This clonotype was seen only a few times. The chain is built from TRBV20-1 and TRBJ2-7, with TRBD1 identical over 9 bases. The ends lost 2 bases at V and 3 bases at J; junction bases unmatched: 5. CDR3 length: 14 residues. Germline lookup yields CDR1 DFQATT and CDR2 SNEGSKA (reference sequence). In nucleotides, the CDR3 is TGCAGTGCTAGACCCGGGACAGGGTTCTACGAGCAGTACTTC. Its protein is CSARPGTGFYEQYF.

V is TRBV7-3 and J is TRBJ2-2; 10 bases map to TRBD2. The germline V gene has CDR1 SGHTA and CDR2 FQGTGA. The CDR3 runs to 17 residues. The J segment lost 2 bases and the V segment lost 1 base, leaving 4 bases of the junction unmatched. CDR3 in DNA: TGTGCCAGCAGCTTAAAAGCTAGCGGGAGTAACACCGGGGAGCTGTTTTTT. This codes for CASSLKASGSNTGELFF.

This clonotype was seen ten or more times. The chain recombines TRBV4-1 with TRBJ2-1; D perhaps matches TRBD2 (5 bases). Trimming took 1 base from V and 6 from J, leaving 19 bases between them. CDR3 length: 17 residues. Germline CDR1 reads MGHRA; CDR2 reads YSYEKL. The CDR3 bases are TGCGCCAGCAGCCAAGGGGATTTCGTCGAGGGATCCAATGAGCAGTTCTTC. Translated: CASSQGDFVEGSNEQFF.